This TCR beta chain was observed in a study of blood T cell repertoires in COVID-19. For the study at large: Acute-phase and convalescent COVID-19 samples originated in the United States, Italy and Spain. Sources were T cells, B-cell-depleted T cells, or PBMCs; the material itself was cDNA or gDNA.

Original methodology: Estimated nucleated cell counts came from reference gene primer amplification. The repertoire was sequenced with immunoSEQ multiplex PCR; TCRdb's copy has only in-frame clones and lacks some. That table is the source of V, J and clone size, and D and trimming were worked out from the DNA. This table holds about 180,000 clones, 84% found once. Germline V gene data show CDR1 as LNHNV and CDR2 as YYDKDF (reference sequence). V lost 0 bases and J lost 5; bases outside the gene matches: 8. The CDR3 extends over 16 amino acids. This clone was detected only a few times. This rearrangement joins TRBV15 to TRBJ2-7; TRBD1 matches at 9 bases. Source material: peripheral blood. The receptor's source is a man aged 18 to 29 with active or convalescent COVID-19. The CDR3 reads CATSRDYGTGHDEQYF. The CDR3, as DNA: TGTGCCACCAGCAGAGATTATGGGACAGGGCACGACGAGCAGTACTTC.